The 13 T cell receptor beta chains in this list originate from one sample, sequenced in a study of CD8 T cells in Susac syndrome. It was with random hexamers that roughly 0.45 to 1 ug RNA was reverse transcribed. Via MiXCR, TCRdb re-called the immunoSEQ multiplex PCR reads, giving one row per CDR3 protein. This table holds over 120,000 distinct CDR3 sequences, 85% to 95% found once. The sequenced sample consisted of CD4+ T cells from PBMCs. The source is a human donor with Susac syndrome.

This chain uses TRBV12-3 or TRBV12-4 with TRBJ1-2; 8 bases are a match to TRBD1. This CDR3 spans 16 amino acids. V shed 4 bases, J shed 3 bases, and the junction held 10 bases outside the gene matches. CDR3 in DNA: TGTGCCAGCAGTTCCCCAGAGGGGACAGGCCACTATGGCTACACCTTC. Its translation: CASSSPEGTGHYGYTF.

This clonotype was picked up one time. The chain combines TRBV14 with TRBJ2-3; possibly TRBD2 for D (5 bases). The CDR3 consists of 13 residues. The ends were cut back, 0 bases at V and 8 bases at J, with 9 bases in the middle. The V gene's germline CDR1 is SGHDN and CDR2 FVKESK. The CDR3, as DNA: TGTGCCAGCAGCCAAGACCCGGCGGGTACGCAGTATTTT. Amino acids: CASSQDPAGTQYF.

The rearrangement joins TRBV12-3 or TRBV12-4 to TRBJ1-5, with 7 bases that match TRBD1. The CDR3 sequence is 15 residues long. Trimming took 6 bases from V and 3 from J; bases not matched to a gene: 8. CDR3 DNA sequence: TGTGCCAGCAGCCCAAACAGGGGACACAATCAGCCCCAGCATTTT. It translates to CASSPNRGHNQPQHF.

The chain couples TRBV28 to TRBJ2-6; D is unclear. This CDR3 is 15 amino acids long. The V and J ends lost 5 bases and 4 bases respectively, with 12 bases between them. Germline V CDR1 and CDR2: MDHEN, SYDVKM. The CDR3 DNA reads TGTGCCAGCAGTAAGAGACCCATCGGGGCCAACGTCCTGACTTTC. Its protein product is CASSKRPIGANVLTF.

J is TRBJ1-4 and V is TRBV15; D is unresolved. This CDR3 is built from 16 residues. The V and J ends lost 0 bases and 0 bases respectively, with 8 bases between them. The germline gives CDR1 LNHNV, CDR2 YYDKDF (reference sequence). CDR3 nucleotide sequence: TGTGCCACCAGCAGAGAAGGGAGCACAACTAATGAAAAACTGTTTTTT. This gives the protein CATSREGSTTNEKLFF.

This chain links TRBV12-3 or TRBV12-4 with TRBJ2-7; a weak D match, TRBD1 (5 bases). With 1 base removed from V and 9 bases from J, the gap between germline ends came to 13 bases. This CDR3 is built from 13 residues. The CDR3 reads CASSLGGAIGQYF. CDR3 DNA: TGTGCCAGCAGTTTAGGGGGCGCCATTGGGCAGTACTTC.

The V gene is TRBV12-5, the J gene TRBJ2-1; 7 bases map to TRBD1. Germline V lookup: CDR1 LGHNT, CDR2 FRNRAP. This CDR3 region has 13 residues. Germline trimming cut 6 bases from V and 8 bases from J; bases unmatched to any gene: 7. The DNA of the CDR3 is TGTGCTAGTGGGACGACAGGGATACATGAGCAGTTCTTC. Protein sequence: CASGTTGIHEQFF.

The V call is TRBV3-1, the J call TRBJ1-5; the D gene is possibly TRBD1 (5 bases). The CDR3 extends over 13 amino acids. V was trimmed by 3 bases and J by 4 bases, leaving 7 bases between them. CDR1 and CDR2 (germline): LGHDT, YNNKEL (reference sequence). As DNA, the CDR3 is TGTGCCAGCAGCCATAGGGGTAATCAGCCCCAGCATTTT. It is translated as CASSHRGNQPQHF.

J is TRBJ2-3 and V is TRBV5-1, with 7 bases fitting TRBD1. This CDR3 contains 15 residues. CDR1 is SGHRS, CDR2 YFSETQ, per germline. J gave up 2 bases and V 7 bases, and 10 bases lay outside the gene matches. CDR3 region: CASGKGQVITDTQYF. The CDR3 nucleotides are TGCGCCAGCGGCAAAGGACAGGTCATCACAGATACGCAGTATTTT.

V is TRBV6-4 and J is TRBJ2-3, with no clear D. CDR1 is MRHNA, CDR2 SNTAGT, per germline. The V end lost 3 bases, the J end lost 0 bases, and 7 bases lay between the germline ends. This CDR3 comprises 14 residues. For the CDR3, the DNA is TGTGCCAGCAGTGAGGTATCTAGCACAGATACGCAGTATTTT. Residues: CASSEVSSTDTQYF.

The V call is TRBV30, the J call TRBJ1-2, with D perhaps TRBD1 (5 bases). Trimming removed 0 bases from V and 2 bases from J, with 10 bases in between. CDR3 length: 14 amino acids. From germline, CDR1 is GTSNPN and CDR2 SVGIG (reference sequence). This chain's CDR3 is CAWSVTGRNYGYTF. The CDR3 nucleotides read TGTGCCTGGAGTGTAACGGGACGGAACTATGGCTACACCTTC. Looking up the rest from reference TRBV30 and TRBJ1-2 gives the full variable domain: SQTIHQWPATLVQPVGSPLSLECTVEGTSNPNLYWYRQAAGRGLQLLFYSVGIGQISSEVPQNLSASRPQDRQFILSSKKLLLSDSGFYLCAWSVTGRNYGYTFGSGTRLTVV.

The chain has TRBV9 and TRBJ2-2; 9 bases are a match to TRBD2. This CDR3 comprises 16 residues. Germline assignment: CDR1 SGDLS and CDR2 YYNGEE. With V trimmed by 3 bases and J by 4 bases, 7 bases remained unmatched. The CDR3 DNA reads as TGTGCCAGCAGCGAAATAGCGGGAGACCTCACCGGGGAGCTGTTTTTT. Amino acid sequence: CASSEIAGDLTGELFF. Drawing the rest from reference TRBV9 and TRBJ2-2, the complete variable domain is DSGVTQTPKHLITATGQRVTLRCSPRSGDLSVYWYQQSLDQGLQFLIQYYNGEERAKGNILERFSAQQFPDLHSELNLSSLELGDSALYFCASSEIAGDLTGELFFGEGSRLTVL.

The chain links TRBV7-3 to TRBJ2-3, with D perhaps matching TRBD2 (6 bases). This CDR3 is built from 18 residues. Trimming pared 2 bases from V and 2 bases from J, leaving 20 bases between. Germline V gene data show CDR1 as SGHTA and CDR2 as FQGTGA. CDR3: CASSLGRDFWQSTDTQYF. In DNA, the CDR3 is TGTGCCAGCAGCTTAGGGCGGGATTTCTGGCAATCCACAGATACGCAGTATTTT.